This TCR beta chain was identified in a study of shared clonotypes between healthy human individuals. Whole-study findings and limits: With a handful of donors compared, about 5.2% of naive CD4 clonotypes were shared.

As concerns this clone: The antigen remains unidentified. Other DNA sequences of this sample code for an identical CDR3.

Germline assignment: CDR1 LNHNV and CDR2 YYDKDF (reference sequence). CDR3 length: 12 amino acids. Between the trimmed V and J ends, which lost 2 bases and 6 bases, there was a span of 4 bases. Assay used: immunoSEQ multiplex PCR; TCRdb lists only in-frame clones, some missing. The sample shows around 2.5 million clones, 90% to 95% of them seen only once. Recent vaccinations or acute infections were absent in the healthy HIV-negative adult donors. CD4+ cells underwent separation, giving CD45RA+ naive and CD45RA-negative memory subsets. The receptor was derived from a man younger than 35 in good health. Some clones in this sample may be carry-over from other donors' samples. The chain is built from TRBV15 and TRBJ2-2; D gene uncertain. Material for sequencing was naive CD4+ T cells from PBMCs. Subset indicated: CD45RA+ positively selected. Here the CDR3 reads CATSRLPGELFF. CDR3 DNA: TGTGCCACCAGCAGATTACCCGGGGAGCTGTTTTTT.